This T cell receptor beta chain stems from a study of cytomegalovirus exposure and HLA in healthy donors. The length of the CDR3 is 15 residues. Germline loops: CDR1 MNHEY, CDR2 SVGAGI. Trimming left V 10 bases short and J 4 bases short, with 23 bases between. Healthy people donating bone marrow made up the donors. The PCR made use of 60 Vbeta and 13 Jbeta primers. Original processing notes: It was a later analysis that counted 83 million or so unique TCR beta chains, of which 8.5 million to 12 million were shared. Produced via immunoSEQ multiplex PCR; TCRdb's table is partial and in-frame only. The V and J calls and the clone size are those of that table, but D and trimming were determined from the DNA. The table lists 89,000 or so clones, 80% to 90% of them singletons.

J is TRBJ2-7 and V is TRBV6-5; maybe TRBD1 (6 bases). The origin of this receptor is a woman between 18 and 29 years old in good health and CMV-seropositive. Specimen: PBMCs. As DNA, the CDR3 is TGTGCCACCCACCCAGCAGGGGTCCCCCCTTACGAGCAGTACTTC. Translating it yields CATHPAGVPPYEQYF.